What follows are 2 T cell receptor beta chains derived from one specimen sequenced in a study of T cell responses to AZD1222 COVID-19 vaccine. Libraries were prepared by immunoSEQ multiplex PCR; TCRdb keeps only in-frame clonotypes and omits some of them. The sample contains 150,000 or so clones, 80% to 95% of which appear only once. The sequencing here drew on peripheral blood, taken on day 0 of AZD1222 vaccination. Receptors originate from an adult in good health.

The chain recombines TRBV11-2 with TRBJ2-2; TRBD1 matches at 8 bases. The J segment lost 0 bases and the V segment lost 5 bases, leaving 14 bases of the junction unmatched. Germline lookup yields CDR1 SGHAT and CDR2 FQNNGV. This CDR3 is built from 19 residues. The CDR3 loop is CASSPLRGLTRTNTGELFF. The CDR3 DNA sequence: TGTGCCAGCAGCCCACTCAGGGGGCTGACTAGAACGAACACCGGGGAGCTGTTTTTT.

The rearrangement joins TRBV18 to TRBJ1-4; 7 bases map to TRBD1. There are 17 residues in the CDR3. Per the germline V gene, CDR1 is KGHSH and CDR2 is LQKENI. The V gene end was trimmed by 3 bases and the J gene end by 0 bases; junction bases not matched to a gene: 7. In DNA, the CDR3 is TGTGCCAGCTCACCCTACCCCGACAGGGCAACTAATGAAAAACTGTTTTTT. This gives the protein CASSPYPDRATNEKLFF.